Below are 3 T cell receptor beta chains sequenced from a single sample in a study of control samples from healthy donors and cancer patients. Clones were sequenced by immunoSEQ multiplex PCR, and TCRdb holds only the in-frame ones, with some missing. Here the sample spans about 150,000 clones, around 96% being singletons. The sample comprised blood. The source of these receptors is a man aged 40-49 years in good health.

The chain employs TRBV5-1 and TRBJ1-2; 8 nucleotides align to TRBD1. The germline gives CDR1 SGHRS, CDR2 YFSETQ. The length of the CDR3 is 16 residues. V shed 4 bases and J 1 base; nucleotides not matched to a gene: 9. CDR3: CASSPPGQVYNYGYTF. CDR3 DNA sequence: TGCGCCAGCAGCCCCCCGGGACAGGTCTATAACTATGGCTACACCTTC.

The chain recombines TRBV24-1 with TRBJ2-7; either TRBD1 or TRBD2 may fit D (5 bases each). The V gene lost 3 bases and the J gene lost 5 bases, with 16 bases spanning the gap. The CDR3 spans 15 residues. Germline assignment: CDR1 KGHDR and CDR2 SFDVKD. The CDR3 coding sequence is TGTGCCACCAGTGATAATGCCGGGGCGCGGAACGAGCAGTACTTC. It codes for CATSDNAGARNEQYF.

V is TRBV19 and J is TRBJ1-1, with unresolved D. The germline gives CDR1 LNHDA, CDR2 SQIVND (reference sequence). V gave up 3 bases and J gave up 6 bases, with 14 bases separating them. CDR3 length: 14 residues. The CDR3 spells CASSMGMGSPEAFF. The CDR3 coding sequence is TGTGCCAGTAGTATGGGGATGGGTAGCCCTGAAGCTTTCTTT.